This TCR beta chain came from a study of blood T cell repertoires in COVID-19. This CDR3 has 15 residues. V was clipped by 8 bases and J by 1 base; unmatched bases: 10. The V gene's germline CDR1 is SNHLY and CDR2 FYNNEI. Cohorts were based on clinical histories the participants reported. TCRdb's table, derived via immunoSEQ multiplex PCR, lists solely in-frame clones and lacks some. Found here are about 290,000 clones, approximately 91% of them singletons; the top ten hold approximately 1.5%. Sequences were obtained from PBMCs or T cells enriched from blood (not recorded which). The TCR originated in a middle-aged woman who had recovered from COVID-19. V and J are TRBV2 and TRBJ1-1, with 7 nucleotides matching TRBD1. The DNA for the CDR3 is TGTGCCAGCGAGCCGAGGGGACAGACGAACACTGAAGCTTTCTTT. Its protein is CASEPRGQTNTEAFF.